This T cell receptor beta chain was observed in a study of cytomegalovirus exposure and HLA in healthy donors. Points from the study as a whole: High specificity and sensitivity for cytomegalovirus status were reported for the classifier. In most subjects, TCR beta sequences reportedly gave accurate predictions of HLA-A and HLA-B alleles. The study listed 164 cytomegalovirus-associated TCR beta chains.

Primers included in the PCR were 60 Vbeta and 13 Jbeta primers. Clones were sequenced by immunoSEQ multiplex PCR, and TCRdb holds only the in-frame ones, with some missing. The data contain 140,000 to 150,000 clones, less than 90% of them singletons. Healthy donors of bone marrow made up the group. As concerns this clone: Antigen specificity is unknown.

Germline V gives CDR1 LGHNA, CDR2 YNFKEQ. This CDR3 region has 16 residues. The clonotype comes from a boy aged 2-9 years in good health and CMV-seronegative. Material: PBMCs. This chain links TRBV4-2 with TRBJ2-5, with TRBD2 as a possible D gene (6 bases). The J call may be in error: the DNA end matches TRBJ2-7 better. DNA for the CDR3: TGTGCCAGCAGCCAAGAAGCCGGGGGTAGCTCCTACGAGCAGTACTTC. It translates to CASSQEAGGSSYEQYF.